The 30 T cell receptor beta chains presented below share a single source sample, sequenced in a study of cytomegalovirus exposure and HLA in healthy donors. Sequenced by immunoSEQ multiplex PCR; TCRdb stores in-frame clones only, minus some. Among 140,000 to 150,000 clones listed, more than 85% were seen once. The sample comprised PBMCs. Receptor source: a man aged 18 to 29 in good health and CMV-seronegative.

The chain carries TRBV10-3 and TRBJ2-5; weak D call: TRBD1 (6 bases). Germline V gene lookup returns CDR1 ENHRY and CDR2 SYGVKD. V was pared by 4 bases and J by 2 bases, with 20 bases between. This CDR3 has 17 amino acids. CDR3 amino acids: CAISAGQGTEKQETQYF. CDR3 sequence (DNA): TGTGCCATCAGTGCGGGCCAGGGGACCGAAAAACAAGAGACCCAGTACTTC.

The genes are TRBV7-7 and TRBJ2-1; D possibly corresponds to TRBD2 (6 bases). V was shortened by 5 bases and J by 7 bases, with 18 bases between the two germline ends. From germline, CDR1 is SSHAT and CDR2 FNYEAQ (reference sequence). The CDR3 is 15 amino acids. CDR3 nucleotide sequence: TGTGCCAGCAGCGCCCGACAAGGGGCGGGGAATGAGCAGTTCTTC. It translates to CASSARQGAGNEQFF.

The gene calls are TRBV5-4 and TRBJ1-3; the match to TRBD1 covers 7 bases. The CDR3 is 15 residues long. The germline V gene has CDR1 SGHNT and CDR2 YYREEE (reference sequence). Trimming at V came to 2 bases and at J to 1 base, leaving 3 bases not matched to a gene. CDR3 nucleotides: TGTGCCAGCAGCTTTCAGGGGGGTTCTGGAAACACCATATATTTT. Translated, it gives CASSFQGGSGNTIYF.

This clone was seen once. This chain uses TRBV7-9 with TRBJ2-7; D may be TRBD1 (6 bases). The CDR3 is 14 amino acids. Trimming took off 4 bases at V and 0 bases at J, with 10 bases between the two ends. Germline V CDR1 and CDR2: SEHNR, FQNEAQ (reference sequence). CDR3 sequence (DNA): TGTGCCAGCAGCTCGGGACACCCCTCCTACGAGCAGTACTTC. Protein sequence: CASSSGHPSYEQYF.

This chain links TRBV7-2 with TRBJ2-6, with 12 bases lining up with TRBD2. The ends lost 1 base at V and 3 bases at J; junction bases unmatched: 1. Germline V gives CDR1 SGHTA, CDR2 FQGNSA. The length of the CDR3 is 17 residues. The CDR3 DNA reads as TGTGCCAGCAGCTTAGGACTAGCGGGAGTTGGGGCCAACGTCCTGACTTTC. This translates into CASSLGLAGVGANVLTF.

J is TRBJ2-3 and V is TRBV6-4, with D possibly being TRBD1 (5 bases). The length of the CDR3 is 16 residues. Germline V gene sequence: CDR1 MRHNA, CDR2 SNTAGT. Trimming cost V 3 bases and J 1 base, with 14 bases left between them. The chain's CDR3 is CASSEQAVLGTDTQYF. In DNA, the CDR3 is TGTGCCAGCAGTGAACAGGCGGTTCTCGGCACAGATACGCAGTATTTT.

This chain connects TRBV10-1 to TRBJ1-1, with D possibly matching TRBD1 (6 bases). With 4 bases removed from V and 4 bases from J, the gap between germline ends came to 13 bases. CDR1 and CDR2 from the germline V gene are WNHNN and SYGVQD (reference sequence). The CDR3 has 14 residues. The CDR3 sequence is CASSGTGPITEAFF. CDR3 DNA sequence: TGCGCCAGCAGTGGAACAGGGCCCATCACTGAAGCTTTCTTT.

The chain recombines TRBV13 with TRBJ2-3; TRBD2 matches at 8 bases. The germline V gene encodes CDR1 PRHDT and CDR2 FYEKMQ (reference sequence). The V segment lost 5 bases and the J segment 4 bases; nucleotides outside the gene matches: 14. The length of the CDR3 is 17 residues. The DNA for the CDR3 is TGTGCCAGCAGCCAAAAGCGGGAGTCGCTGTTTGCAGATACGCAGTATTTT. This sequence encodes CASSQKRESLFADTQYF. Supplemented by reference TRBV13 and TRBJ2-3, the full variable domain reads AAGVIQSPRHLIKEKRETATLKCYPIPRHDTVYWYQQGPGQDPQFLISFYEKMQSDKGSIPDRFSAQQFSDYHSELNMSSLELGDSALYFCASSQKRESLFADTQYFGPGTRLTVL.

The J gene is TRBJ2-1, the V gene TRBV2, with 8 bases lining up with TRBD2. Germline lookup yields CDR1 SNHLY and CDR2 FYNNEI. CDR3 length: 14 residues. Losses at the gene ends were 6 bases for V and 4 bases for J; bases not matched to a gene: 5. In nucleotides, the CDR3 is TGTGCCAGCAGATCGGGACTAGGTTACAATGAGCAGTTCTTC. It translates to CASRSGLGYNEQFF.

The V gene is TRBV9, the J gene TRBJ2-5; a possible D gene is TRBD2 (7 bases). Between the trimmed V and J ends, which lost 4 bases and 0 bases, there was a span of 16 bases. Germline V gene data show CDR1 as SGDLS and CDR2 as YYNGEE. The CDR3 runs 16 residues. DNA for the CDR3: TGTGCCAGCAGCCCCCGAGGGGGGGTGTACCAAGAGACCCAGTACTTC. Its translation: CASSPRGGVYQETQYF.

The table lists this clone with a few counts. The chain is built from TRBV19 and TRBJ1-2; 7 bases align to TRBD1. Trimming removed 5 bases from V and 8 bases from J; junction bases left unmatched: 5. CDR3 size: 12 residues. CDR1 and CDR2 (germline): LNHDA, SQIVND (reference sequence). CDR3 coding DNA: TGTGCCAGTAGTTTACAGGGGTGGGGCTACACCTTC. Protein: CASSLQGWGYTF.

The genes are TRBV7-9 and TRBJ2-3; TRBD2 agrees at 16 bases. Germline V gene lookup returns CDR1 SEHNR and CDR2 FQNEAQ (reference sequence). The junction had 6 bases not matched to a gene; V was cut back by 5 bases and J by 4 bases. There are 17 residues in the CDR3. The CDR3 nucleotides read TGTGCCAGCAGCGGGACTAGCGGGAGGGCCGTGGCAGATACGCAGTATTTT. Translating it yields CASSGTSGRAVADTQYF.

The rearrangement joins TRBV7-2 to TRBJ1-2; possibly TRBD1 for D (5 bases). CDR3 length equals 14 residues. The germline gives CDR1 SGHTA, CDR2 FQGNSA. The germline V and J ends were trimmed by 5 bases and 4 bases, with 14 bases remaining between them. CDR3 nucleotide sequence: TGTGCCAGCAGCATCGACAGCACAGTCTATGGCTACACCTTC. It encodes CASSIDSTVYGYTF.

V usage is TRBV5-6 and J usage is TRBJ1-2, with 7 bases fitting TRBD1. The germline V gene encodes CDR1 SGHDT and CDR2 YYEEEE. V gave up 4 bases and J gave up 0 bases; unmatched junction bases: 12. The CDR3 totals 17 residues. CDR3 sequence (DNA): TGTGCCAGCAGCCCGGGACAGCACCCTACTACTAACTATGGCTACACCTTC. It codes for CASSPGQHPTTNYGYTF.

This chain links TRBV18 with TRBJ1-1, with D maybe TRBD1 (5 bases). The germline V and J ends were trimmed by 5 bases and 1 base, with 20 bases remaining between them. The germline V gene encodes CDR1 KGHSH and CDR2 LQKENI. The CDR3 contains 17 residues. CDR3 DNA: TGTGCCAGCTCATCAAAACGCAGGGATTCGGCGAACACTGAAGCTTTCTTT. Amino acids: CASSSKRRDSANTEAFF.

V is TRBV6-4 and J is TRBJ2-1, with TRBD2 matching 11 bases. This CDR3 contains 17 residues. From germline, CDR1 is MRHNA and CDR2 SNTAGT. V shed 0 bases and J 7 bases; nucleotides not matched to a gene: 8. Written as DNA, the CDR3 is TGTGCCAGCAGTGACTCGTTGTTAGCGGGAGGGAAGAATGAGCAGTTCTTC. It specifies CASSDSLLAGGKNEQFF.

V gene TRBV4-3 combines with J gene TRBJ2-2, with 11 positions matching TRBD2. CDR1 LGHNA and CDR2 YSLEER come from the germline V gene. This CDR3 is 17 amino acids long. Trimming at V came to 1 base and at J to 3 bases, leaving 4 bases not matched to a gene. CDR3 bases: TGCGCCAGCAGCCAAGTTAGCGGGAGGGCTTACACCGGGGAGCTGTTTTTT. It encodes CASSQVSGRAYTGELFF.

The chain has TRBV2 and TRBJ2-2; tentatively, D is TRBD1 (6 bases). This CDR3 region has 13 residues. V lost 8 bases to trimming and J lost 4 bases, with 11 bases between them. Germline CDR1 SNHLY, CDR2 FYNNEI. CDR3 amino acids: CASRSDSTGELFF. CDR3 bases: TGTGCCAGCCGATCGGACAGCACCGGGGAGCTGTTTTTT.

The rearrangement links TRBV18 to TRBJ1-4, with TRBD1 as a possible D gene (5 bases). The CDR3 runs to 16 residues. Between the trimmed V and J ends, which lost 1 base and 4 bases, there was a span of 13 bases. CDR1 and CDR2 from the germline V gene are KGHSH and LQKENI. The CDR3 coding sequence is TGTGCCAGCTCACCACTGCGGGGGAGCTTTAATGAAAAACTGTTTTTT. Translating it yields CASSPLRGSFNEKLFF.

The chain recombines TRBV29-1 with TRBJ1-2, with D hard to call. The germline V gene encodes CDR1 SQVTM and CDR2 ANQGSEA. Trimming removed 6 bases at V and 4 bases at J, with 18 bases between. The CDR3 is 14 amino acids. In DNA, the CDR3 is TGCAGCGTGGCCATGGGAGGATCGGCCTATGGCTACACCTTC. Encoded protein: CSVAMGGSAYGYTF. Full variable domain (remainder filled in from reference TRBV29-1 and TRBJ1-2): SAVISQKPSRDICQRGTSLTIQCQVDSQVTMMFWYRQQPGQSLTLIATANQGSEATYESGFVIDKFPISRPNLTFSTLTVSNMSPEDSSIYLCSVAMGGSAYGYTFGSGTRLTVV.

This chain's CDR3 is CASGGGAGEQYV. CDR3 coding DNA: TGCGCCAGCGGAGGGGGGGCGGGCGAGCAGTACGTC. The rearrangement uses TRBV10-2 and TRBJ2-7, with D tentatively TRBD2 (7 bases). V shed 8 bases and J shed 6 bases, with 14 bases lying between them. Germline CDR1 WSHSY, CDR2 SAAADI. The CDR3 consists of 12 residues.

The V call is TRBV11-3, the J call TRBJ2-2; no definite D call. The V gene's germline CDR1 is SGHNT and CDR2 YENEEA. The CDR3 consists of 14 residues. V was clipped by 3 bases and J by 4 bases, with 9 bases between them. CDR3 sequence reads: CASSFYRLTGELFF. The CDR3 DNA follows: TGTGCCAGCAGCTTCTACCGCCTCACCGGGGAGCTGTTTTTT.

The chain employs TRBV6-5 and TRBJ2-1; D is uncertain. The CDR3 length is 15 residues. V was shortened by 5 bases and J by 4 bases, with 15 bases between the two germline ends. Per the germline V gene, CDR1 is MNHEY and CDR2 is SVGAGI. The CDR3 region is CASSRDNGAYNEQFF. In nucleotides, the CDR3 is TGTGCCAGCAGTCGAGATAACGGAGCTTACAATGAGCAGTTCTTC.

V gene TRBV30 combines with J gene TRBJ2-3, with a weak D call TRBD1 (6 bases). Germline V CDR1 and CDR2: GTSNPN, SVGIG (reference sequence). Trimming removed 8 bases from V and 3 bases from J, with 18 bases in between. CDR3 size: 14 residues. The CDR3 coding sequence is TGTGCCAGCACAGGGATCGGGATGACAGATACGCAGTATTTT. Protein sequence: CASTGIGMTDTQYF. Variable domain in full (rest from reference TRBV30 and TRBJ2-3): SQTIHQWPATLVQPVGSPLSLECTVEGTSNPNLYWYRQAAGRGLQLLFYSVGIGQISSEVPQNLSASRPQDRQFILSSKKLLLSDSGFYLCASTGIGMTDTQYFGPGTRLTVL.

This chain uses TRBV30 with TRBJ2-3, with a possible D match to TRBD2 (6 bases). Germline V CDR1 and CDR2: GTSNPN, SVGIG (reference sequence). The CDR3 totals 12 residues. V shed 5 bases and J shed 3 bases, with 9 bases lying between them. CDR3 residues: CAWLAGTDTQYF. The CDR3 coding sequence is TGTGCCTGGTTGGCGGGGACAGATACGCAGTATTTT.

The V and J genes are TRBV29-1 and TRBJ1-4, with 7 bases that match TRBD1. The V gene's germline CDR1 is SQVTM and CDR2 ANQGSEA. V lost 4 bases, J lost 8 bases, and 7 bases stayed unmatched. The CDR3 spans 13 residues. In DNA, the CDR3 is TGCAGCGTTGCACAGGGGCGGCTCGAAAAACTGTTTTTT. As protein: CSVAQGRLEKLFF.

This clone was detected only once. The V gene is TRBV6-6, the J gene TRBJ2-1; D is ambiguous. The CDR3 runs to 14 residues. Trimming cost V 0 bases and J 7 bases, with 10 bases left between them. The germline V gene encodes CDR1 MNHNY and CDR2 SVGAGI (reference sequence). DNA for the CDR3: TGTGCCAGCAGTTACTCCCAACGGTCAAATGAGCAGTTCTTC. Amino acid sequence: CASSYSQRSNEQFF.

This clone was detected only once. This chain links TRBV7-8 with TRBJ1-2, with D perhaps TRBD1 (6 bases). This CDR3 region has 16 residues. The germline gives CDR1 SGHVS, CDR2 FQNEAQ. Trimming removed 1 base at V and 3 bases at J, with 15 bases between. This CDR3 is CASSLVFGGHDYGYTF. CDR3 nucleotides: TGTGCCAGCAGCTTAGTTTTCGGGGGGCATGACTATGGCTACACCTTC.

The gene calls are TRBV4-1 and TRBJ2-3; 14 nucleotides agree with TRBD2. There are 19 residues in the CDR3. The germline V gene has CDR1 MGHRA and CDR2 YSYEKL. V was pared by 3 bases and J by 0 bases, with 8 bases of the junction left unmatched. The CDR3 here is CASSQVGLAGGTSTDTQYF. The CDR3 coding sequence is TGCGCCAGCAGCCAGGTTGGACTAGCGGGGGGAACTAGCACAGATACGCAGTATTTT.

The J gene is TRBJ2-2, the V gene TRBV30; TRBD2 aligns across 7 bases. Germline lookup yields CDR1 GTSNPN and CDR2 SVGIG (reference sequence). CDR3 size: 16 residues. Trimming at V came to 0 bases and at J to 1 base, leaving 5 bases not matched to a gene. The CDR3 DNA reads as TGTGCCTGGAGTGTCCCTAGCGGTATGAACACCGGGGAGCTGTTTTTT. It yields the protein CAWSVPSGMNTGELFF.